The 26 T cell receptor beta chains listed next were all sequenced from one sample in a study of PD-L1 blockade in urothelial cancer. This table comes from immunoSEQ multiplex PCR, and its TCRdb copy is limited to in-frame clones, with some not included. Found here are approximately 86,000 clones, around 85% of them singletons; the top ten hold about 6.9%. Documented time point: pretreatment peripheral blood. The sample was PBMCs, taken around atezolizumab (anti-PD-L1) treatment. All receptors derive from a man aged 40-55 years with urothelial cancer.

The chain links TRBV27 to TRBJ1-2, with a tentative D call TRBD1 (6 bases). The V end lost 3 bases, the J end lost 6 bases, and 14 bases lay between the germline ends. This CDR3 comprises 14 residues. CDR1 MNHEY and CDR2 SMNVEV come from the germline V gene (reference sequence). The CDR3 sequence is CASSFQQGSNGYTF. In nucleotides, the CDR3 is TGTGCCAGCAGTTTCCAACAGGGTAGTAATGGCTACACCTTC.

In this sample, this clone turned up once. The J gene is TRBJ2-5, the V gene TRBV6-5; 13 bases match TRBD2. V trimming: 8 bases; J trimming: 5 bases; junction bases outside the gene matches: 5. This CDR3 is built from 14 residues. From germline, CDR1 is MNHEY and CDR2 SVGAGI. The CDR3 protein is CASSTGLAGETQYF. As DNA, the CDR3 is TGTGCCAGCTCTACGGGACTAGCGGGGGAGACCCAGTACTTC.

This clone was seen once. The sample carries other DNA sequences with the same CDR3. The rearrangement links TRBV9 to TRBJ2-7; 9 bases agree with TRBD1. The CDR3 spans 17 residues. V shed 0 bases and J 5 bases; nucleotides not matched to a gene: 12. Germline CDR1 reads SGDLS; CDR2 reads YYNGEE. CDR3 in DNA: TGTGCCAGCAGCGTAGGGTTAGGACAGGGGACTGTGAACGAGCAGTACTTC. Its translation is CASSVGLGQGTVNEQYF.

This rearrangement joins TRBV19 to TRBJ2-5; 7 bases line up with TRBD1. V lost 4 bases to trimming and J lost 2 bases; unmatched junction nucleotides: 4. Germline-derived CDR1 and CDR2 are LNHDA and SQIVND (reference sequence). The CDR3 runs to 14 residues. This chain's CDR3 is CASSTGQKQETQYF. CDR3 sequence (DNA): TGTGCCAGTAGTACGGGACAGAAGCAAGAGACCCAGTACTTC.

The table lists this clone with many counts. The CDR3 here is CAMRRRTEAFF. The CDR3 nucleotides read TGTGCCATGCGTCGGCGGACTGAAGCTTTCTTT. V usage is TRBV28 and J usage is TRBJ1-1; D is unresolved. The CDR3 has 11 residues. The V gene lost 10 bases and the J gene lost 5 bases, with 11 bases spanning the gap. The germline CDR1 and CDR2 sequences are MDHEN and SYDVKM.

This clone was observed once. V gene TRBV28 combines with J gene TRBJ1-2; 7 bases match TRBD1. Trimming cost V 3 bases and J 5 bases; bases outside gene matches: 21. The CDR3 covers 19 residues. Germline CDR1 MDHEN, CDR2 SYDVKM. CDR3 loop: CASSFLRPLDRPEGYGYTF. The CDR3 region has the DNA TGTGCCAGCAGTTTTCTCCGGCCCCTGGACAGGCCCGAGGGGTATGGCTACACCTTC.

J is TRBJ1-1 and V is TRBV5-1, with a possible D match to TRBD1 (6 bases). CDR1 is SGHRS, CDR2 YFSETQ, per germline. The ends were cut back, 0 bases at V and 2 bases at J, with 14 bases in the middle. This CDR3 comprises 16 residues. For the CDR3, the DNA is TGCGCCAGCAGCTTGGTAGCTACAGGGAAAAACACTGAAGCTTTCTTT. This translates into CASSLVATGKNTEAFF.

V and J are TRBV7-3 and TRBJ2-2; D gene uncertain. Germline CDR1 is SGHTA and CDR2 is FQGTGA. The CDR3 extends over 16 amino acids. V was cut by 5 bases and J by 2 bases, with 15 bases left in between. The CDR3: CASSPPPEVNTGELFF. CDR3 nucleotides: TGTGCCAGCAGCCCCCCCCCTGAGGTCAACACCGGGGAGCTGTTTTTT.

The J gene is TRBJ2-7, the V gene TRBV7-3; D remains unclear. V was trimmed by 2 bases and J by 5 bases, leaving 7 bases between them. Germline CDR1 and CDR2: SGHTA and FQGTGA. The CDR3 is made up of 12 amino acids. The CDR3 here is CASSLLGDEQYF. Here the CDR3 DNA reads TGTGCCAGCAGCTTACTGGGCGACGAGCAGTACTTC.

For the CDR3, the DNA is TGTGCCAGCAGCCCCCGGGGACTAGCGGGCGGCTACAATGAGCAGTTCTTC. Translation: CASSPRGLAGGYNEQFF. The genes are TRBV9 and TRBJ2-1, with 12 bases matching TRBD2. From germline, CDR1 is SGDLS and CDR2 YYNGEE. This CDR3 region has 17 residues. Trimming removed 4 bases from V and 3 bases from J; junction bases left unmatched: 8.

The rearrangement uses TRBV27 and TRBJ2-1; perhaps TRBD2 as D (5 bases). The germline V and J ends were trimmed by 7 bases and 4 bases, with 8 bases remaining between them. CDR1 and CDR2 (germline): MNHEY, SMNVEV (reference sequence). The CDR3 is 12 amino acids. As DNA, the CDR3 is TGTGCCAGCAAAGGAGGATACAATGAGCAGTTCTTC. Amino acid sequence: CASKGGYNEQFF.

This clone appeared once. This CDR3 is CSVGMLRETQYF. CDR3 nucleotide sequence: TGCAGCGTTGGGATGCTGAGGGAGACCCAGTACTTC. The chain uses TRBV29-1 and TRBJ2-5; no clear D gene. Deletions cut 4 bases from V and 5 bases from J, with 11 bases between. From germline, CDR1 is SQVTM and CDR2 ANQGSEA. This CDR3 is built from 12 residues.

The chain recombines TRBV28 with TRBJ2-5, with D possibly being TRBD2 (8 bases). Trimming shortened V by 5 bases and J by 4 bases, and 17 bases separated the two germline ends. The V gene's germline CDR1 is MDHEN and CDR2 SYDVKM. The CDR3 loop spans 15 amino acids. For the CDR3, the DNA is TGTGCCAGCAGTAGAGCGGGGGAGGGGGCAGAGACCCAGTACTTC. It specifies CASSRAGEGAETQYF.

The chain joins TRBV7-8 to TRBJ2-7, with TRBD1 matching over 7 bases. Per germline, CDR1 SGHVS and CDR2 FQNEAQ. This CDR3 spans 15 amino acids. V was pared by 0 bases and J by 4 bases, with 6 bases of the junction left unmatched. Written as DNA, the CDR3 is TGTGCCAGCAGCTTAGCCACAGGGGAGAGATACGAGCAGTACTTC. Encoded protein: CASSLATGERYEQYF.

This sequence joins TRBV6-1 and TRBJ2-7; 10 nucleotides match TRBD1. The germline CDR1 and CDR2 sequences are MNHNS and SASEGT. The CDR3 runs to 16 residues. Germline trimming cut 4 bases from V and 2 bases from J; bases unmatched to any gene: 8. The CDR3 sequence: CASSALPGTGAYEQYF. CDR3 in DNA: TGTGCCAGCAGTGCCCTTCCCGGGACAGGGGCCTACGAGCAGTACTTC.

The chain uses TRBV19 and TRBJ2-5; D is unresolved. The CDR3 has 15 residues. Germline loops: CDR1 LNHDA, CDR2 SQIVND (reference sequence). Trimming pared 0 bases from V and 5 bases from J, leaving 13 bases between. The CDR3 DNA is TGTGCCAGTAGTATAGATACAAGTCCCCTGGAGACCCAGTACTTC. This codes for CASSIDTSPLETQYF.

V usage is TRBV6-1 and J usage is TRBJ1-1, with TRBD1 matching 9 bases. This CDR3 has 13 amino acids. CDR1 and CDR2 from the germline V gene are MNHNS and SASEGT. J was trimmed by 5 bases and V by 8 bases; bases with no gene match: 6. CDR3 nucleotide sequence: TGTGCCAGCCCGAGACAGGGGGGAACTGAAGCTTTCTTT. Translation: CASPRQGGTEAFF.

The chain employs TRBV4-2 and TRBJ2-1; 12 bases agree with TRBD2. Germline lookup yields CDR1 LGHNA and CDR2 YNFKEQ. This CDR3 contains 17 residues. Germline trimming cut 0 bases from V and 5 bases from J; bases unmatched to any gene: 5. This CDR3 is CASSQDLASGRDNEQFF. In DNA, the CDR3 is TGTGCCAGCAGCCAAGATCTGGCTAGCGGGAGGGACAATGAGCAGTTCTTC.

The V gene is TRBV5-1, the J gene TRBJ2-7; 9 bases map to TRBD1. The germline gives CDR1 SGHRS, CDR2 YFSETQ. V was pared by 4 bases and J by 0 bases, with 5 bases of the junction left unmatched. The CDR3 has 15 residues. The CDR3 DNA reads as TGCGCCAGCAGCCCCAGGACAGGGGACTCCTACGAGCAGTACTTC. It codes for CASSPRTGDSYEQYF.

The rearrangement links TRBV15 to TRBJ2-1; no definite D call. Germline V CDR1 and CDR2: LNHNV, YYDKDF (reference sequence). The CDR3 runs 15 residues. Trimming pared 0 bases from V and 3 bases from J, leaving 9 bases between. The CDR3 DNA reads as TGTGCCACCAGCAGAGATTCCCCGTTCTACAATGAGCAGTTCTTC. Translation gives CATSRDSPFYNEQFF. Together with reference TRBV15 and TRBJ2-1, the CDR3 gives the full variable domain: DAMVIQNPRYQVTQFGKPVTLSCSQTLNHNVMYWYQQKSSQAPKLLFHYYDKDFNNEADTPDNFQSRRPNTSFCFLDIRSPGLGDTAMYLCATSRDSPFYNEQFFGPGTRLTVL.

The J gene is TRBJ1-3, the V gene TRBV28; 11 bases map to TRBD1. CDR3 size: 15 residues. The ends lost 11 bases at V and 7 bases at J; junction bases unmatched: 13. Germline lookup yields CDR1 MDHEN and CDR2 SYDVKM. DNA for the CDR3: TGTGCCTCAGCAGCAGCCGGGACAGGGGGGAACACCATATATTTT. It translates to CASAAAGTGGNTIYF.

The CDR3 DNA reads TGTGCCAGTCGTGGGGACAGTACCTACAATGAGCAGTTCTTC. It yields the protein CASRGDSTYNEQFF. The chain is built from TRBV19 and TRBJ2-1, with 7 bases identical to TRBD1. The germline V gene has CDR1 LNHDA and CDR2 SQIVND (reference sequence). J lost 2 bases, V lost 8 bases, and 6 bases had no gene match. The CDR3 runs 14 residues.

V gene TRBV2 combines with J gene TRBJ1-5; TRBD1 matches 8 bases. Germline CDR1 and CDR2: SNHLY and FYNNEI. CDR3 size: 15 residues. The J segment lost 4 bases and the V segment lost 5 bases, leaving 7 bases of the junction unmatched. The CDR3 DNA follows: TGTGCCAGCAGTAGGGACAGGCCTGGGAATCAGCCCCAGCATTTT. Amino acids: CASSRDRPGNQPQHF.

Comment on this clone: Other nucleotide sequences from this sample produce the same CDR3. The V and J genes are TRBV18 and TRBJ2-1, with a tentative D call TRBD1 (5 bases). The CDR3 totals 14 residues. Per germline, CDR1 KGHSH and CDR2 LQKENI. The V end lost 2 bases, the J end lost 4 bases, and 9 bases lay between the germline ends. Here the CDR3 DNA reads TGTGCCAGCTCACCAACAGGTTTTTACAATGAGCAGTTCTTC. Protein product: CASSPTGFYNEQFF.

The J gene is TRBJ1-2, the V gene TRBV11-2; D ambiguous. CDR3 length: 16 residues. Trimming stripped 4 bases from V and 6 bases from J, with 21 bases between. Germline CDR1 reads SGHAT; CDR2 reads FQNNGV. The CDR3 protein is CASSSIRGPGRNGYTF. The CDR3 nucleotides are TGTGCCAGCAGCTCCATTAGAGGCCCGGGGAGGAATGGCTACACCTTC.

The V and J genes are TRBV6-5 and TRBJ2-3; 7 positions match TRBD1. Germline V lookup: CDR1 MNHEY, CDR2 SVGAGI. V was pared by 2 bases and J by 3 bases, with 2 bases of the junction left unmatched. This CDR3 is built from 14 residues. The CDR3 protein is CASSYDRETDTQYF. CDR3 nucleotides: TGTGCCAGCAGTTACGACAGGGAAACAGATACGCAGTATTTT.